The 25 T cell receptor beta chains below were found in one sample sequenced in a study of T cell responses to AZD1222 COVID-19 vaccine. Some clones are missing from TCRdb's copy, which holds only in-frame ones; the method was immunoSEQ multiplex PCR. The sample contains 84,000 or so clones, 70% to 90% of which appear only once. Sequenced here: peripheral blood, sampled on day 0 of AZD1222 vaccination. The receptors originated from an adult in good health.

This chain joins TRBV25-1 and TRBJ2-1; 9 bases line up with TRBD2. The CDR3 contains 15 residues. The V gene end was trimmed by 5 bases and the J gene end by 8 bases; junction bases not matched to a gene: 10. Germline V lookup: CDR1 MGHDK, CDR2 SYGVNS. The CDR3 sequence is CASSPAGGGTYEQFF. The DNA of the CDR3 is TGTGCCAGCAGTCCTGCGGGAGGGGGAACGTATGAGCAGTTCTTC.

The chain joins TRBV7-2 to TRBJ1-5; TRBD1 might be the D (6 bases). CDR3 length: 14 residues. Trimming removed 4 bases at V and 3 bases at J, with 10 bases between. Germline values: CDR1 SGHTA, CDR2 FQGNSA. The CDR3 bases are TGTGCCAGCAGCTCAAACAGGGCCAATCAGCCCCAGCATTTT. The encoded protein is CASSSNRANQPQHF.

V usage is TRBV6-5 and J usage is TRBJ1-4, with TRBD1 identical over 8 bases. V dropped 6 bases and J dropped 3; count of bases not matched to a gene: 6. Germline assignment: CDR1 MNHEY and CDR2 SVGAGI. CDR3 length equals 15 residues. This CDR3 reads CASSYDRGPNEKLFF. CDR3 nucleotides: TGTGCCAGCAGCTATGACAGGGGCCCTAATGAAAAACTGTTTTTT.

This clone came up once. V usage is TRBV7-2 and J usage is TRBJ1-2, with D unresolved. This CDR3 contains 13 residues. Germline CDR1 is SGHTA and CDR2 is FQGNSA. V dropped 1 base and J dropped 3 bases, with 6 bases sitting between them. This chain's CDR3 is CASSLGVDYGYTF. CDR3 nucleotide sequence: TGTGCCAGCAGCTTAGGTGTCGACTATGGCTACACCTTC.

This clone appeared once. The chain carries TRBV6-5 and TRBJ2-2, with 7 positions matching TRBD2. This CDR3 is built from 15 residues. V gave up 0 bases and J gave up 4 bases; unmatched junction bases: 2. CDR1 MNHEY and CDR2 SVGAGI come from the germline V gene. The CDR3 reads CASSYSRGTTGELFF. The CDR3 DNA is TGTGCCAGCAGTTACTCGCGGGGGACCACCGGGGAGCTGTTTTTT.

In regard to this clone: The junction departs from germline at one end; a sequencing error may be responsible. J is TRBJ1-1 and V is TRBV4-3; no reliable D call. In germline, CDR1 is LGHNA, CDR2 YSLEER. The length of the CDR3 is 15 residues. This CDR3 reads CASSQEGQQNAEAFF. The CDR3 nucleotides are TGCGCCAGCAGCCAAGAAGGTCAGCAGAACGCTGAAGCTTTCTTT.

This clone was seen only once. The CDR3 region is CATGAGAYEQYF. The DNA for the CDR3 is TGTGCCACCGGCGCGGGAGCCTACGAGCAGTACTTC. This sequence joins TRBV6-5 and TRBJ2-7, with 7 nucleotides matching TRBD2. Germline lookup yields CDR1 MNHEY and CDR2 SVGAGI. The CDR3 loop spans 12 amino acids. J gave up 2 bases and V 10 bases, and 5 bases lay outside the gene matches.

The chain joins TRBV30 to TRBJ2-2; possibly TRBD1 for D (6 bases). Trimming removed 2 bases from V and 6 bases from J, with 19 bases in between. Germline V lookup: CDR1 GTSNPN, CDR2 SVGIG (reference sequence). This CDR3 comprises 16 residues. This CDR3 is CAWSYPRGLEAGELFF. The CDR3 DNA is TGTGCCTGGAGTTACCCCAGGGGTTTAGAAGCCGGGGAGCTGTTTTTT.

The V and J genes are TRBV3-1 (or the pseudogene TRBV3-2) and TRBJ1-5, with TRBD1 matching 7 bases. Trimming removed 4 bases from V and 1 base from J; junction bases left unmatched: 4. Germline V gene data show CDR1 as LGHDT and CDR2 as YNNKEL (reference sequence). The CDR3 is 15 amino acids. The DNA of the CDR3 is TGTGCCAGCAGCCTTCAGGGGGGGAGCAATCAGCCCCAGCATTTT. It encodes CASSLQGGSNQPQHF.

This clone has just a few counts. The rearrangement uses TRBV18 and TRBJ1-6, with 9 nucleotides matching TRBD1. Trimming took 4 bases from V and 7 from J; bases not matched to a gene: 5. The CDR3 is 15 amino acids. Per germline, CDR1 KGHSH and CDR2 LQKENI. The CDR3 loop reads CASSRTGDRNSPLHF. DNA of the CDR3: TGTGCCAGCTCACGGACAGGGGATCGGAATTCACCCCTCCACTTT.

This chain connects TRBV5-1 to TRBJ1-1; no clear D gene. V lost 0 bases and J lost 0, with 9 bases in between. Germline values: CDR1 SGHRS, CDR2 YFSETQ. CDR3 length equals 15 residues. DNA for the CDR3: TGCGCCAGCAGCTTGGGAGGCAGCCTGAACACTGAAGCTTTCTTT. It yields the protein CASSLGGSLNTEAFF.

V is TRBV7-2 and J is TRBJ1-1; no firm D call. Trimming cost V 4 bases and J 3 bases, with 12 bases left between them. The germline CDR1 and CDR2 sequences are SGHTA and FQGNSA. This CDR3 is built from 14 residues. CDR3 bases: TGTGCCAGCAGCTCCCCCGGGAGGGACACTGAAGCTTTCTTT. This sequence encodes CASSSPGRDTEAFF.

The table lists this clone with a count of one. The chain links TRBV7-9 to TRBJ2-3; D is unclear. Germline values: CDR1 SEHNR, CDR2 FQNEAQ (reference sequence). The germline V and J ends were trimmed by 1 base and 3 bases, with 8 bases remaining between them. CDR3 length: 14 residues. The DNA for the CDR3 is TGTGCCAGCAGCTTAGGATCGGAGACAGATACGCAGTATTTT. This translates into CASSLGSETDTQYF. The full variable domain, completed using reference TRBV7-9 and TRBJ2-3, is DTGVSQNPRHKITKRGQNVTFRCDPISEHNRLYWYRQTLGQGPEFLTYFQNEAQLEKSRLLSDRFSAERPKGSFSTLEIQRTEQGDSAMYLCASSLGSETDTQYFGPGTRLTVL.

The chain has TRBV9 and TRBJ2-1; 7 bases align to TRBD2. The length of the CDR3 is 16 residues. Germline V gives CDR1 SGDLS, CDR2 YYNGEE. After removal of 0 bases from V and 3 bases from J, the junction contained 6 bases not matched to a gene. CDR3 bases: TGTGCCAGCAGCGTAGTGACGCGGGAGTTCTACAATGAGCAGTTCTTC. It encodes CASSVVTREFYNEQFF.

This rearrangement joins TRBV2 to TRBJ2-7; 8 bases are shared with TRBD2. The CDR3 has 15 amino acids. Trimming removed 6 bases from V and 2 bases from J; junction bases left unmatched: 9. Germline CDR1 reads SNHLY; CDR2 reads FYNNEI. The CDR3 DNA is TGTGCCAGCAGATTCGGGGGGGGACCCACCTACGAGCAGTACTTC. Translating it yields CASRFGGGPTYEQYF.

This chain joins TRBV19 and TRBJ1-2; D uncertain. V was trimmed by 2 bases and J by 2 bases, leaving 9 bases between them. This CDR3 is 14 amino acids long. Germline V gives CDR1 LNHDA, CDR2 SQIVND (reference sequence). Here the CDR3 DNA reads TGTGCCAGTAGTATACAAAGAGACAACTATGGCTACACCTTC. It translates to CASSIQRDNYGYTF.

The J gene is TRBJ1-1, the V gene TRBV11-1; D gene ambiguous. V shed 4 bases and J shed 6 bases, with 12 bases lying between them. The CDR3 covers 13 residues. The germline V gene encodes CDR1 SGHAT and CDR2 FQDESV (reference sequence). CDR3 residues: CASSWTRGSEAFF. The CDR3 coding sequence is TGTGCCAGCAGCTGGACCCGTGGGTCTGAAGCTTTCTTT.

This clone was observed a single time. This chain joins TRBV2 and TRBJ1-2; D gene unclear. Germline V gene data show CDR1 as SNHLY and CDR2 as FYNNEI. The CDR3 sequence is 17 residues long. V was cut by 2 bases and J by 6 bases, with 22 bases left in between. The CDR3 is CASSESHGRGSGNGYTF. In DNA, the CDR3 is TGTGCCAGCAGTGAATCCCACGGGCGCGGGAGTGGTAATGGCTACACCTTC.

The chain employs TRBV30 and TRBJ2-1; possibly TRBD1 for D (5 bases). The CDR3 loop spans 17 amino acids. V was clipped by 0 bases and J by 5 bases, with 20 bases between them. Germline-derived CDR1 and CDR2 are GTSNPN and SVGIG (reference sequence). In nucleotides, the CDR3 is TGTGCCTGGAGTGTCAGTCAAGGGGCTCCCATGGACAATGAGCAGTTCTTC. Protein product: CAWSVSQGAPMDNEQFF.

The chain links TRBV19 to TRBJ1-3; a weak D match, TRBD1 (6 bases). CDR3 length: 15 amino acids. Per the germline V gene, CDR1 is LNHDA and CDR2 is SQIVND (reference sequence). Trimming took off 4 bases at V and 0 bases at J, with 10 bases between the two ends. DNA for the CDR3: TGTGCCAGTAGTACTACAGGGTACTCTGGAAACACCATATATTTT. Its protein product is CASSTTGYSGNTIYF. Complete variable domain (other parts from reference TRBV19 and TRBJ1-3): DGGITQSPKYLFRKEGQNVTLSCEQNLNHDAMYWYRQDPGQGLRLIYYSQIVNDFQKGDIAEGYSVSREKKESFPLTVTSAQKNPTAFYLCASSTTGYSGNTIYFGEGSWLTVV.

The rearrangement joins TRBV19 to TRBJ2-6; no firm D call. This CDR3 region has 16 residues. V lost 1 base and J lost 0, with 7 bases in between. Germline CDR1 LNHDA, CDR2 SQIVND (reference sequence). For the CDR3, the DNA is TGTGCCAGTAGTATAGGTCTATTCTCTGGGGCCAACGTCCTGACTTTC. It is translated as CASSIGLFSGANVLTF.

V is TRBV30 and J is TRBJ1-1; TRBD1 matches at 12 bases. Germline CDR1 is GTSNPN and CDR2 is SVGIG (reference sequence). The CDR3 extends over 15 amino acids. The V gene end was trimmed by 3 bases and the J gene end by 4 bases; junction bases not matched to a gene: 6. CDR3 sequence reads: CAWSAGQGASTEAFF. The CDR3 nucleotides are TGTGCCTGGAGCGCGGGACAGGGGGCGAGCACTGAAGCTTTCTTT.

The rearrangement joins TRBV3-1 (or the pseudogene TRBV3-2) to TRBJ2-2; a weak D match, TRBD2 (6 bases). V lost 0 bases to trimming and J lost 5 bases, with 13 bases between them. In germline, CDR1 is LGHDT, CDR2 YNNKEL (reference sequence). This CDR3 is 16 amino acids long. CDR3: CASSQDQLAGTGELFF. The DNA for the CDR3 is TGTGCCAGCAGCCAAGACCAACTAGCCGGGACCGGGGAGCTGTTTTTT.

V is TRBV19 and J is TRBJ2-2, with no clear D. This CDR3 is 15 amino acids long. V was cut by 0 bases and J by 4 bases, with 9 bases left in between. Germline values: CDR1 LNHDA, CDR2 SQIVND (reference sequence). The CDR3 spells CASSIDWLLTGELFF. CDR3 DNA sequence: TGTGCCAGTAGTATAGATTGGCTCCTCACCGGGGAGCTGTTTTTT.

The genes are TRBV19 and TRBJ2-1, with 13 bases identical to TRBD2. The CDR3 contains 15 residues. The V gene end was trimmed by 5 bases and the J gene end by 4 bases; junction bases not matched to a gene: 2. Germline V gene data show CDR1 as LNHDA and CDR2 as SQIVND (reference sequence). The CDR3 reads CASSGLAGAYNEQFF. Written as DNA, the CDR3 is TGTGCCAGTAGTGGACTAGCGGGAGCATACAATGAGCAGTTCTTC.